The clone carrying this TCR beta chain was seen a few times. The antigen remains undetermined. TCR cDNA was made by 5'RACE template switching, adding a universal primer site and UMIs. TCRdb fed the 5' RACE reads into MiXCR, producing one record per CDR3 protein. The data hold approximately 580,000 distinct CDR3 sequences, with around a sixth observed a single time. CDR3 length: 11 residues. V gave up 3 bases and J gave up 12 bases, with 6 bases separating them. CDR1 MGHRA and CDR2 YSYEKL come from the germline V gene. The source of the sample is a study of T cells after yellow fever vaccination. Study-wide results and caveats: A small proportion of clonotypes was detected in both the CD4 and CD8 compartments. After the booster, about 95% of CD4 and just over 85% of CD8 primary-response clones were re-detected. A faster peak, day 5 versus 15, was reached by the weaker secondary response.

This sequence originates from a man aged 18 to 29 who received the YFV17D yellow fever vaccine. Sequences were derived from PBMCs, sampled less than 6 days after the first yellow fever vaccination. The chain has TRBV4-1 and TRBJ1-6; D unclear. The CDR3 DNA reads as TGCGCCAGCAGCCAGCTAGGACCCCTCCACTTT. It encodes CASSQLGPLHF.